Sequencing of this T cell receptor beta chain was carried out in a study of blood T cell repertoires in COVID-19. Background on the study: Donors in the United States, Italy and Spain gave samples during acute or convalescent COVID-19. In each case, the material was cDNA or gDNA derived from T cells, B-cell-depleted T cells, or PBMCs.

Trimming at V came to 3 bases and at J to 4 bases, leaving 4 bases not matched to a gene. This CDR3 has 16 amino acids. Germline values: CDR1 SGHRS, CDR2 YFSETQ. Original data processing: Estimated nucleated cell counts came from reference gene primer amplification. Assay used: immunoSEQ multiplex PCR; TCRdb lists only in-frame clones, some missing. The D gene and trimming were derived from the DNA, and the V and J assignments and clone size from that table. The table has 100,000 to 150,000 clones, approximately 80% seen once. This clonotype was sampled from a man in his 60s with acute or convalescent COVID-19. The chain joins TRBV5-1 to TRBJ2-2, with 12 positions matching TRBD2. What was sequenced was peripheral blood. This CDR3 reads CASSSSGRAGTGELFF. Written as DNA, the CDR3 is TGCGCCAGCAGCTCTAGCGGGAGGGCCGGCACCGGGGAGCTGTTTTTT.